The entry below gives a single T cell receptor (beta chain) sequence along with its context. No antigen is known for it. This sample stems from a study of cytomegalovirus exposure and HLA in healthy donors. Whole-study context: Caucasian-associated ancestry cluster membership applied to around 80% of some 400 genotyped donors. Overall study findings and caveats: In an earlier analysis, in several hundred donors, most V segments appeared productive either ~87% or ~30% of the time.

The CDR3 consists of 16 residues. Unmatched junction bases numbered 6, after V lost 4 bases and J lost 2 bases. Per the germline V gene, CDR1 is KGHSH and CDR2 is LQKENI. In the PCR, 60 Vbeta and 13 Jbeta primers were used. This table comes from immunoSEQ multiplex PCR, and its TCRdb copy is limited to in-frame clones, with some not included. The sample yields approximately 89,000 clones, about 85% seen once. The J gene is TRBJ2-3, the V gene TRBV18, with TRBD2 identical over 10 bases. The source is a man aged 35 to 55 in good health and CMV-seropositive. Sequencing used PBMCs. The CDR3 loop is CASSLSGGRVTDTQYF. The DNA of the CDR3 is TGTGCCAGCTCACTTAGCGGGGGGCGCGTCACAGATACGCAGTATTTT.